This T cell receptor (beta chain) was sequenced during a study of beta chain features in type 1 diabetes. Ten or more counts support this clone. Its specificity is unknown. Investigators reverse transcribed all isolated RNA, so they sequenced expressed TCRB transcripts. Sequencing was performed with immunoSEQ multiplex PCR; in TCRdb, only in-frame clones are kept and a portion is missing. The sample records around 240,000 clones, over 9.5% being singletons. Regarding the study as a whole: Among patients with Type 1 diabetes, TCRB CDR3s were moderately but significantly shorter in every one of the four CD4+ subsets.

Germline lookup yields CDR1 SQVTM and CDR2 ANQGSEA. The CDR3 runs to 12 residues. The ends were cut back, 4 bases at V and 1 base at J, with 7 bases in the middle. Sequenced material: naive CD4+ T cells from blood. The V call is TRBV29-1, the J call TRBJ1-1; possible D gene TRBD1, 6 bases. This receptor was taken from a woman aged 18-29 years in good health. The CDR3 spells CSVVRGNTEAFF. DNA of the CDR3: TGCAGCGTTGTCAGGGGGAACACTGAAGCTTTCTTT.